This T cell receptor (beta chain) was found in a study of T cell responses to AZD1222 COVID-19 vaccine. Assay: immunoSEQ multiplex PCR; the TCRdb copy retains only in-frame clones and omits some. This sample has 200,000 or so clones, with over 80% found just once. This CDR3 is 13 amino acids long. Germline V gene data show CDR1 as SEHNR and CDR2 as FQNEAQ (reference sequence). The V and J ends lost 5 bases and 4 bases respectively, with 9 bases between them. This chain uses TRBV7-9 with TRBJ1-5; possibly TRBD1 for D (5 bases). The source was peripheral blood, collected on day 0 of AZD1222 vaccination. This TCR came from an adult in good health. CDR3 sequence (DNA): TGTGCCAGCAGCACACAGGAAAATCAGCCCCAGCATTTT. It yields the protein CASSTQENQPQHF. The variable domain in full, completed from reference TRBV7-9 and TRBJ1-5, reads DTGVSQNPRHKITKRGQNVTFRCDPISEHNRLYWYRQTLGQGPEFLTYFQNEAQLEKSRLLSDRFSAERPKGSFSTLEIQRTEQGDSAMYLCASSTQENQPQHFGDGTRLSIL.